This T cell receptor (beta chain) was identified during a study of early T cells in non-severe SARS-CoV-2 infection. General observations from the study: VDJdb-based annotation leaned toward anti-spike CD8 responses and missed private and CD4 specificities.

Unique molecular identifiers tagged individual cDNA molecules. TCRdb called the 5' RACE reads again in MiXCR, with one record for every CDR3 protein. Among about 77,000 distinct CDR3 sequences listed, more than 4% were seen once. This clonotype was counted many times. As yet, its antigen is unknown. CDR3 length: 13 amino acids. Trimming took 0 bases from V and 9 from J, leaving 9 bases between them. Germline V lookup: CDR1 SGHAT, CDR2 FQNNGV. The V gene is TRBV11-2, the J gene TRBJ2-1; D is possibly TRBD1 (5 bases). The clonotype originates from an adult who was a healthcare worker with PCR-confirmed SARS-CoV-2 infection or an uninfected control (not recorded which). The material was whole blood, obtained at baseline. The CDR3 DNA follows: TGTGCCAGCAGCTTAGACCAGGGTCTTGAGCAGTTCTTC. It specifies CASSLDQGLEQFF.